A single sample is the source of the 16 T cell receptor beta chains below, sequenced in a study of blood T cell repertoires in COVID-19. Data came from immunoSEQ multiplex PCR; TCRdb stores just in-frame clones and leaves some out. Among some 220,000 clones, more than 65% were seen once, and the ten largest hold about 2.9%. Sample: peripheral blood. These receptors were taken from a woman aged 25-40 years who had recovered from COVID-19.

The J gene is TRBJ1-2, the V gene TRBV6-5; TRBD1 might be the D (6 bases). The CDR3 sequence is 15 residues long. CDR1 MNHEY and CDR2 SVGAGI come from the germline V gene. V was pared by 8 bases and J by 0 bases, with 16 bases between. CDR3 sequence reads: CASSDRKHPNYGYTF. The CDR3 DNA follows: TGTGCCAGCTCCGACAGGAAACACCCTAACTATGGCTACACCTTC.

The rearrangement links TRBV6-5 to TRBJ1-6, with D perhaps TRBD1 (5 bases). V was shortened by 7 bases and J by 7 bases, with 14 bases between the two germline ends. This CDR3 region has 14 residues. Germline lookup yields CDR1 MNHEY and CDR2 SVGAGI. The CDR3 nucleotides are TGTGCCAGCACCCGGGGGTCGGGGAATTCACCCCTCCACTTT. This sequence encodes CASTRGSGNSPLHF.

The V gene is TRBV6-2 or TRBV6-3, the J gene TRBJ2-1; tentative D call: TRBD2 (5 bases). V lost 1 base and J lost 8, with 9 bases in between. The CDR3 extends over 13 amino acids. Germline CDR1 and CDR2: MNHEY and SVGEGT. The CDR3 nucleotides read TGTGCCAGCAGTTACTTTGGAGGCCATGAGCAGTTCTTC. This codes for CASSYFGGHEQFF.

In regard to this clone: The same CDR3 can be traced to other DNA sequences in this sample. The CDR3 bases are TGCGCCAGCAGCTTCTCCGGGGACACTGAAGCTTTCTTT. It codes for CASSFSGDTEAFF. V usage is TRBV5-1 and J usage is TRBJ1-1; D is ambiguous. Per germline, CDR1 SGHRS and CDR2 YFSETQ. Trimming took 2 bases from V and 3 from J, leaving 8 bases between them. The CDR3 is made up of 13 amino acids.

The V and J genes are TRBV19 and TRBJ2-2, with 10 positions matching TRBD1. This CDR3 is built from 15 residues. Germline V CDR1 and CDR2: LNHDA, SQIVND (reference sequence). The ends lost 8 bases at V and 3 bases at J; junction bases unmatched: 6. The CDR3 sequence: CASDAGTGDTGELFF. In DNA, the CDR3 is TGTGCCAGTGACGCCGGGACAGGGGACACCGGGGAGCTGTTTTTT. Looking up the rest from reference TRBV19 and TRBJ2-2 gives the full variable domain: DGGITQSPKYLFRKEGQNVTLSCEQNLNHDAMYWYRQDPGQGLRLIYYSQIVNDFQKGDIAEGYSVSREKKESFPLTVTSAQKNPTAFYLCASDAGTGDTGELFFGEGSRLTVL.

This clone was observed a few times. The chain has TRBV12-2 and TRBJ2-2; the D call TRBD2 from the table was never checked on the DNA. TRBV12-2 is a pseudogene. The CDR3 consists of 15 residues. The CDR3 reads CASRLVGLDTGELFF. The CDR3 nucleotides read TGTGCAAGTCGCTTAGTGGGACTAGATACCGGGGAGCTGTTTTTT.

The rearrangement links TRBV29-1 to TRBJ2-7; 15 bases agree with TRBD2. This CDR3 contains 18 residues. Germline CDR1 SQVTM, CDR2 ANQGSEA. V was pared by 4 bases and J by 0 bases, with 10 bases of the junction left unmatched. The chain's CDR3 is CSVAGGGLAGGRSYEQYF. In nucleotides, the CDR3 is TGCAGCGTTGCGGGCGGGGGACTAGCGGGAGGCCGCTCCTACGAGCAGTACTTC.

CDR3 DNA sequence: TGTGCCAGCGAATCTGGACAGTCGTACGAAGCTTTCTTT. Translation gives CASESGQSYEAFF. This chain connects TRBV6-5 to TRBJ1-1; maybe TRBD1 (6 bases). The CDR3 is 13 amino acids. The germline V gene encodes CDR1 MNHEY and CDR2 SVGAGI. Trimming pared 8 bases from V and 8 bases from J, leaving 18 bases between.

The chain uses TRBV27 and TRBJ2-4, with 8 bases aligning to TRBD2. Looked up from germline, CDR1 is MNHEY and CDR2 is SMNVEV (reference sequence). The CDR3 consists of 16 residues. Trimming cost V 3 bases and J 1 base; bases outside gene matches: 5. The CDR3 spells CASSFSSGSAKNIQYF. DNA of the CDR3: TGTGCCAGCAGTTTCTCCAGCGGGAGCGCCAAAAACATTCAGTACTTC.

The count of this clone is one. The chain joins TRBV12-5 to TRBJ2-7, with 9 bases identical to TRBD2. This CDR3 contains 14 residues. Germline assignment: CDR1 LGHNT and CDR2 FRNRAP. V trimming: 5 bases; J trimming: 4 bases; junction bases outside the gene matches: 6. CDR3 sequence: CASGKDSGSYEQYF. The DNA of the CDR3 is TGTGCTAGTGGTAAAGATAGCGGGAGTTACGAGCAGTACTTC.

This clone came up once. CDR3 nucleotide sequence: TGTGCCAGCAGCGAGGACAGGGGTCATGAGACCCAGTACTTC. Residues: CASSEDRGHETQYF. This chain links TRBV9 with TRBJ2-5, with 9 bases fitting TRBD1. There are 14 residues in the CDR3. CDR1 and CDR2 from the germline V gene are SGDLS and YYNGEE. V dropped 3 bases and J dropped 5; count of bases not matched to a gene: 5.

In this sample, this clone turned up a few times. The chain employs TRBV15 and TRBJ2-1; D gene unclear. The germline gives CDR1 LNHNV, CDR2 YYDKDF (reference sequence). V shed 0 bases and J shed 0 bases, with 15 bases lying between them. The CDR3 runs to 18 residues. In DNA, the CDR3 is TGTGCCACCAGCAGAGATAGAGTGGGCCACGGCTCCTACAATGAGCAGTTCTTC. Translating gives CATSRDRVGHGSYNEQFF.

V is TRBV10-3 and J is TRBJ2-1, with TRBD2 identical over 7 bases. Germline V lookup: CDR1 ENHRY, CDR2 SYGVKD. The CDR3 loop spans 15 amino acids. Trimming took 6 bases from V and 7 from J; bases not matched to a gene: 12. DNA for the CDR3: TGTGCCATCAGGGATAGGCAGGGAGGGTGGAATGAGCAGTTCTTC. Protein: CAIRDRQGGWNEQFF.

The chain combines TRBV6-5 with TRBJ1-5; no reliable D call. CDR1 MNHEY and CDR2 SVGAGI come from the germline V gene. There are 14 residues in the CDR3. Trimming pared 5 bases from V and 5 bases from J, leaving 13 bases between. The CDR3 bases are TGTGCCAGCAGTCCTACGAATCGGGATCAGCCCCAGCATTTT. Its translation: CASSPTNRDQPQHF.

The chain uses TRBV5-4 and TRBJ2-3; TRBD2 matches 14 bases. Per the germline V gene, CDR1 is SGHNT and CDR2 is YYREEE (reference sequence). Losses at the gene ends were 2 bases for V and 3 bases for J; bases not matched to a gene: 5. The CDR3 extends over 17 amino acids. In nucleotides, the CDR3 is TGTGCCAGCAGCTTCGGGACTAGCGGGAGAGTGACAGATACGCAGTATTTT. Translating it yields CASSFGTSGRVTDTQYF.

This chain uses TRBV18 with TRBJ2-1; a possible D gene is TRBD1 (6 bases). Germline V gene sequence: CDR1 KGHSH, CDR2 LQKENI. V dropped 0 bases and J dropped 10 bases, with 13 bases sitting between them. The CDR3 consists of 14 residues. The CDR3 DNA is TGTGCCAGCTCACCACCCACAGGGCGGTTGGAGCAGTTCTTC. Protein: CASSPPTGRLEQFF. The whole variable domain, remainder taken from reference TRBV18 and TRBJ2-1, is NAGVMQNPRHLVRRRGQEARLRCSPMKGHSHVYWYRQLPEEGLKFMVYLQKENIIDESGMPKERFSAEFPKEGPSILRIQQVVRGDSAAYFCASSPPTGRLEQFFGPGTRLTVL.